A selection of T cell receptor beta chains follows, all from one sample in a study of shared clonotypes between healthy human individuals. Libraries were prepared by immunoSEQ multiplex PCR; TCRdb keeps only in-frame clonotypes and omits some of them. Of more than 2 million clones detected, less than 95% appear once; the ten largest clones hold around 1.1%. The sequenced sample was naive CD8+ T cells sorted from blood. These receptors all come from a man younger than 30 in good health. Both conserved end residues are part of each CDR3. A D gene is named only where the DNA matches it firmly. The listing skips clone size in some rows; elsewhere it reads once, few, many or a size class.

NA	TRBV19	NA	TRBJ1-1	TGTGCCAGTAGTAAACTAAGGGAAATTAACACTGAAGCTTTCTTT	CASSKLREINTEAFF
NA	TRBV2	NA	TRBJ2-7	TGTGCCAGCACCCCCCTAGGTTCGCACGAGCAGTACTTC	CASTPLGSHEQYF
NA	TRBV10-2	NA	TRBJ1-5	TGCGCCAGCAGTGAGTCGGGGGGCCAGCATTTT	CASSESGGQHF
NA	TRBV7-9	NA	TRBJ1-4	TGTGCCAGCAGCTTAGAAATGTCGGCTAATGAAAAACTGTTTTTT	CASSLEMSANEKLFF
NA	TRBV13	TRBD2	TRBJ2-1	TGTGCCAGCAGCTCTACTAGCGGGAGGGACAATGAGCAGTTCTTC	CASSSTSGRDNEQFF
NA	TRBV28	NA	TRBJ1-5	TGTGCCAGCAGTCCAGGTCTTGGCAATCAGCCCCAGCATTTT	CASSPGLGNQPQHF
NA	TRBV4-1	NA	TRBJ2-7	TGCGCCAGCAGCCAAGAAGGTGGCTCCGAGCAGTACTTC	CASSQEGGSEQYF
NA	TRBV7-2	NA	TRBJ2-7	TGTGCCAGCAGCTCCCCCAGCGAGCAGTACTTC	CASSSPSEQYF
NA	TRBV6-5	NA	TRBJ1-5	TGTGCCAGCAGTTCCCTTGTGGGGGCCAATCAGCCCCAGCATTTT	CASSSLVGANQPQHF
NA	TRBV28	NA	TRBJ2-7	TGTGCCAGCACCTTATCTCTACAGGAGGCCTACGAGCAGTACTTC	CASTLSLQEAYEQYF
NA	TRBV30	NA	TRBJ2-7	TGTGCCTGGAGGGGGTCCCCTACGTACGAGCAGTACTTC	CAWRGSPTYEQYF
NA	TRBV5-6	NA	TRBJ2-7	TGTGCCAGCAGCCTCCCCGGGGTGGAGCAGTACTTC	CASSLPGVEQYF
NA	TRBV5-6	NA	TRBJ2-2	TGTGCCACCTCGAGGGCGGGGCTGTCCGGGGAGCTGTTTTTT	CATSRAGLSGELFF
NA	TRBV12-5	NA	TRBJ2-3	TGTGCTAGTGGTTTGGTACTCTCAGATACGCAGTATTTT	CASGLVLSDTQYF
NA	TRBV4-3	NA	TRBJ1-2	TGCGCCAGCAGCCAAGACCCCGGACAAGTCTATGGCTACACCTTC	CASSQDPGQVYGYTF
NA	TRBV7-2	TRBD1	TRBJ2-2	TGTGCCAGCAGCCACGGGACAGATTCAACCGGGGAGCTGTTTTTT	CASSHGTDSTGELFF
NA	TRBV11-2	TRBD1	TRBJ1-4	TGTGCCAGCAGCTTCGAGGGACAGGGGAATGAAAAACTGTTTTTT	CASSFEGQGNEKLFF
NA	TRBV18	TRBD2	TRBJ2-1	TGTGCCAGCTCACCGCCCACTAGCGGTTCCTACAATGAGCAGTTCTTC	CASSPPTSGSYNEQFF
NA	TRBV4-1	NA	TRBJ2-7	TGCGCCAGCAGCCAAGGGATAGCTACGTACGAGCAGTACTTC	CASSQGIATYEQYF
NA	TRBV9	NA	TRBJ1-2	TGTGCCAGCAGCGTAGGAGGATACTATGGCTACACCTTC	CASSVGGYYGYTF
NA	TRBV19	NA	TRBJ2-2	TGTGCCAGTAGTGCCCCGTGGGGGTTTTGGACCGGGGAGCTGTTTTTT	CASSAPWGFWTGELFF
once	TRBV28	TRBD2	TRBJ2-5	TGTGCCAGCAGTTTAGGGCGGGGGAGGTGGCAAGAGACCCAGTACTTC	CASSLGRGRWQETQYF
once	TRBV21-1	NA	TRBJ1-5	TGTGCCAGCAGCCTCAAGGGTCCATCAGGTGGCAATCAGCCCCAGCATTTT	CASSLKGPSGGNQPQHF
NA	TRBV7-9	NA	TRBJ2-2	TGTGCCAGCAGCTTATCTACCACCGGGGAGCTGTTTTTT	CASSLSTTGELFF
NA	TRBV28	TRBD1	TRBJ1-6	TGTGCCAGCAGTGAAGTTGAACAGGGGGCGTTGAGCTCCTATAATTCACCCCTCCACTTT	CASSEVEQGALSSYNSPLHF
few	TRBV27	TRBD1	TRBJ2-7	TGTGCCAGCAGTCCCAGGACAGGGGGGGGTGAGAGAGCCGAGCAGTACTTC	CASSPRTGGGERAEQYF
NA	TRBV19	NA	TRBJ1-2	TGTGCCAGTAGTATAAATCCTAACTATGGCTACACCTTC	CASSINPNYGYTF
once	TRBV7-2	NA	TRBJ2-7	TGTGCCAGCAGCCTGGGGGAACTCGCCGACTACGAGCAGTACTTC	CASSLGELADYEQYF
once	TRBV29-1	NA	TRBJ2-7	TGCAGCGTTGAAATCTTCGGTACGGGCGAGCAGTACTTC	CSVEIFGTGEQYF
NA	TRBV10-2	NA	TRBJ1-1	TGCGCCAGCAGTGAATCGGGGGAAGCTTTCTTT	CASSESGEAFF
NA	TRBV28	NA	TRBJ2-7	TGTGCCAGCAGTTTGGGGTCTAGGGGCTCCGACGAGCAGTACTTC	CASSLGSRGSDEQYF
NA	TRBV27	TRBD2	TRBJ2-7	TGTGCCAGCAGTTGGACAGCGGGGGAGTGGCTATACGAGCAGTACTTC	CASSWTAGEWLYEQYF
NA	TRBV30	TRBD1	TRBJ1-1	TGTGCCTGGAGTGTAGGACCAGGGGGCTTTACTGAAGCTTTCTTT	CAWSVGPGGFTEAFF
NA	TRBV4-3	NA	TRBJ1-1	TGCGCCAGCAGCCAAGACAACTCAGGGTTGCGCACTGAAGCTTTCTTT	CASSQDNSGLRTEAFF
NA	TRBV7-9	NA	TRBJ2-1	TGTGCCAGCAGCTCCGCAGGGGGGACCTACAATGAGCAGTTCTTC	CASSSAGGTYNEQFF
NA	TRBV28	TRBD1	TRBJ1-1	TGTGCCAGCGGTTCGTTTGGGCAGGGGGCAACTGAAGCTTTCTTT	CASGSFGQGATEAFF
NA	TRBV29-1	NA	TRBJ2-7	TGCAGCGTTGAAAAGGGTGAGGACGAGCAGTACTTC	CSVEKGEDEQYF
NA	TRBV7-9	NA	TRBJ1-2	TGTGCCAGCAGCTTAGCGGGGGACGGGTATGGCTACACCTTC	CASSLAGDGYGYTF
NA	TRBV7-6	NA	TRBJ1-5	TGTGCCAGCAGCTTAGCGGGCCAGCCCCAGCATTTT	CASSLAGQPQHF
NA	TRBV19	NA	TRBJ1-3	TGTGCCAGTAGATTCGTGAGAAACACCATATATTTT	CASRFVRNTIYF
once	TRBV27	NA	TRBJ2-3	TGTGCCAGCAGTTTAATGGGCATAACTAGCACAGATACGCAGTATTTT	CASSLMGITSTDTQYF
NA	TRBV13	NA	TRBJ2-1	TGTGCCAGCAGCTTACGGGGGATTGAGCAGTTCTTC	CASSLRGIEQFF
NA	TRBV4-3	TRBD1	TRBJ2-5	TGCGCCAGCAGCCAAACAACCTCGGGACAGTTCCAAGAGACCCAGTACTTC	CASSQTTSGQFQETQYF
NA	TRBV19	TRBD2	TRBJ2-3	TGTGCCAGTAGTCTAGGGACTAGCGGGGGGCCCTTATCAGATACGCAGTATTTT	CASSLGTSGGPLSDTQYF
NA	TRBV30	TRBD2	TRBJ2-2	TGTGCCTGGACTAGCGGGTCGAACACCGGGGAGCTGTTTTTT	CAWTSGSNTGELFF
NA	TRBV7-9	TRBD2	TRBJ2-3	TGTGCCAGCCGACTAGCGGACACGCAGTATTTT	CASRLADTQYF
NA	TRBV21-1	NA	TRBJ1-4	TGTGCCAGCAGCAACCCCCTCTGGGATGAAAAACTGTTTTTT	CASSNPLWDEKLFF
NA	TRBV4-1	NA	TRBJ2-7	TGCGCCAGCAGTCGGAGGGGGGGGCGCGACTACGAGCAGTACTTC	CASSRRGGRDYEQYF
NA	TRBV7-7	TRBD1	TRBJ2-5	TGTGCTAGCAGCACAGGGACAGGGGGCCAAGAGACCCAGTACTTC	CASSTGTGGQETQYF